The clone carrying this T cell receptor (beta chain) occurred a few times. The antigen is not known. Relying on iRepertoire HTBI primers and Arm-PCR of CDR3 regions, the team built TCR beta libraries. TCRdb recomputed calls from the multiplex PCR reads with MiXCR, one row per CDR3 protein. The profile shows roughly 500,000 distinct CDR3 sequences, roughly 21% of them singletons. This entry is derived from a study of regulatory T cells in long-lasting Graves disease. In the study overall: Over-5-year antithyroid drug use with positive TSH receptor antibodies defined persistent Graves' disease in the study.

Germline CDR1 SQVTM, CDR2 ANQGSEA. V gave up 2 bases and J gave up 10 bases, with 8 bases separating them. The length of the CDR3 is 10 residues. Study-wide points: Persistent disease preferred TRBV28, TRBJ1-2 and TRBJ2-5; new disease, TRBV20-1 and TRBJ2-1.

Time point specified: persistent/refractory GD, antithyroid drugs over 5 years with positive TRAb. RNA from PBMCs was the source of the TCR library. A volume of around 9.9 milliliters of peripheral blood was collected in EDTA tubes. The origin of this receptor is a female donor with Graves disease. Sequencing used peripheral blood mononuclear cells (PBMCs), obtained when the disease was refractory, from a patient treated with antithyroid drugs. The rearrangement uses TRBV29-1 and TRBJ1-1; D is unclear. DNA for the CDR3: TGCAGCGTTGAAAACCCGAGAGCTTTCTTT. Translated, it gives CSVENPRAFF.